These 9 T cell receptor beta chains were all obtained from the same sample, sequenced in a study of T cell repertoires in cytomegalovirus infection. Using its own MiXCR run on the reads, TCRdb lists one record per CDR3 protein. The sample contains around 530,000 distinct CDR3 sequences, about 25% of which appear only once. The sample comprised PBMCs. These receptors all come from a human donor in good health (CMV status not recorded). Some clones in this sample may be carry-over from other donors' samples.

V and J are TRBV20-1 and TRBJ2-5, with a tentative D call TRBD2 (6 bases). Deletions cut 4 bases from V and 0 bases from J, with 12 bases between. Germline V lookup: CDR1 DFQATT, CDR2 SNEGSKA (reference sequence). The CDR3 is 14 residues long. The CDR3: CSATSAYHQETQYF. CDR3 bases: TGCAGTGCTACTAGCGCTTATCACCAAGAGACCCAGTACTTC.

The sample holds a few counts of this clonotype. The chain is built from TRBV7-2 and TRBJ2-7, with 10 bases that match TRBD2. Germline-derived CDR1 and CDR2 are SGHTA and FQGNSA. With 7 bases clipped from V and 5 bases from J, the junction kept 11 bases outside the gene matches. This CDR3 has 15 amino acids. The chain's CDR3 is CASTPSGSRLNEQYF. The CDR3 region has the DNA TGTGCCAGCACTCCTAGCGGGAGCCGGTTAAACGAGCAGTACTTC.

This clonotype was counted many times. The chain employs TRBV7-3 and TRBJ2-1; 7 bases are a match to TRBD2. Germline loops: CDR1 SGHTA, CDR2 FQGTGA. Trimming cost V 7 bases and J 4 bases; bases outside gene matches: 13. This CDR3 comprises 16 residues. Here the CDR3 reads CASITFPSGEYNEQFF. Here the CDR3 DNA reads TGTGCCAGCATCACCTTTCCCAGCGGGGAGTACAATGAGCAGTTCTTC.

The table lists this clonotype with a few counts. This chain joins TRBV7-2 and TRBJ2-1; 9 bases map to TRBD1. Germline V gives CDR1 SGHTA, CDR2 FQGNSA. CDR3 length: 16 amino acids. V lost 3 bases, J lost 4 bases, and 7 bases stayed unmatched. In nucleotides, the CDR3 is TGTGCCAGCAGCTTGGGGGGGACAGGGAAATACAATGAGCAGTTCTTC. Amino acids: CASSLGGTGKYNEQFF.

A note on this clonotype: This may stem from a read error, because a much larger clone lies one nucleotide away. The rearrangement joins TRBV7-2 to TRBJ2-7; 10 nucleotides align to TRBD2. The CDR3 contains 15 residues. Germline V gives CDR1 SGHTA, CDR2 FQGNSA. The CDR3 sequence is CASGLELAGTYEQYF. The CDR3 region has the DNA TGTGCCAGCGGCTTAGAACTAGCGGGGACCTACGAGCAGTACTTC.

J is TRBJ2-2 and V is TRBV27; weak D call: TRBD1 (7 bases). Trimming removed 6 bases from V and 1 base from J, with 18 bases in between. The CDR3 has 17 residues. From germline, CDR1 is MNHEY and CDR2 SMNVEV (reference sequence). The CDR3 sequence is CASRTPVQGGNTGELFF. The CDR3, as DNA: TGTGCCAGCAGAACTCCTGTGCAGGGGGGGAACACCGGGGAGCTGTTTTTT.

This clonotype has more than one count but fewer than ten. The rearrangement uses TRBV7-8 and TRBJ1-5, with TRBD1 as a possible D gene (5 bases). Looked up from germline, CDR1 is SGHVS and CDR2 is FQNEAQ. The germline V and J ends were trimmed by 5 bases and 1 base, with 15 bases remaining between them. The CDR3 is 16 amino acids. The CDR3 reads CASSAARVESNQPQHF. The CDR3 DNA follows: TGTGCCAGCAGCGCCGCCAGGGTGGAAAGCAATCAGCCCCAGCATTTT.

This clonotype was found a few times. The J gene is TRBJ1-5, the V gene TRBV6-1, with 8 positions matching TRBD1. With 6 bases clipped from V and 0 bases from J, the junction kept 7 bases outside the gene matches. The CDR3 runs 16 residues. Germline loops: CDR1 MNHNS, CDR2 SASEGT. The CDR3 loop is CASREQGGVSNQPQHF. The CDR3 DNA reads TGTGCCAGCAGGGAACAGGGGGGGGTTAGCAATCAGCCCCAGCATTTT.

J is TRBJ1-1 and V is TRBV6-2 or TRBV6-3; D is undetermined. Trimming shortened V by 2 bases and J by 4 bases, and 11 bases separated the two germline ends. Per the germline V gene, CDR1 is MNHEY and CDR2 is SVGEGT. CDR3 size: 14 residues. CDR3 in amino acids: CASSYGSLGTEAFF. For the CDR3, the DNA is TGTGCCAGCAGTTACGGCAGCCTGGGCACTGAAGCTTTCTTT.